The clone carrying this TCR beta chain showed up just a few times. The TCR beta libraries used around 2.2 micrograms of genomic DNA that came from cryopreserved PBMCs. Libraries were prepared by immunoSEQ multiplex PCR; TCRdb keeps only in-frame clonotypes and omits some of them. Among roughly 38,000 clones listed, roughly 49% were seen once. The data originate from a study of cytotoxic CD8 clonotypes in ibrutinib-treated CLL. Study as a whole: The cohort had about 10 relapsed/refractory and over 14 treatment-naive patients, around 18 IGHV unmutated. Investigators reported about 24 partial and 2 complete responses; after median roughly 70 months, roughly 15 patients remained remitted and about 12 progressed.

This receptor was identified in a human donor with chronic lymphocytic leukemia. The source material was PBMCs, sampled before ibrutinib treatment.

The CDR3: CASSEARVPYEQYF. The CDR3 DNA is TGTGCCAGCAGTGAAGCGCGGGTTCCCTACGAGCAGTACTTC. The rearrangement links TRBV2 to TRBJ2-7, with D maybe TRBD2 (5 bases). The ends were cut back, 0 bases at V and 2 bases at J, with 8 bases in the middle. The CDR3 is 14 amino acids. Germline V lookup: CDR1 SNHLY, CDR2 FYNNEI.